Below, 5 T cell receptor beta chains from the same sample are listed, as sequenced in a study of neoadjuvant anti-PD-1 for oral cavity cancer. Specified time point: after neoadjuvant nivolumab, at surgical resection. Measured with immunoSEQ multiplex PCR; TCRdb has only the in-frame clones, and not every one. Seen here are more than 11,000 clones, roughly three quarters observed once, and the top ten hold 2.4%. The source material was PBMCs, sampled after nivolumab (anti-PD-1) treatment. These receptors all come from a person aged 35 to 85 with oral cavity squamous cell carcinoma.

The chain has TRBV5-1 and TRBJ2-3; TRBD2 matches at 10 bases. The trim removed 6 bases at V and 2 bases at J, leaving 3 bases unmatched. CDR3 length equals 14 residues. The germline CDR1 and CDR2 sequences are SGHRS and YFSETQ. As DNA, the CDR3 is TGCGCCAGCAAACTAGCGGGGTTCACAGATACGCAGTATTTT. Translation gives CASKLAGFTDTQYF.

This chain links TRBV7-6 with TRBJ1-6; D is ambiguous. This CDR3 has 14 amino acids. Trimming removed 3 bases at V and 2 bases at J, with 5 bases between. Germline V CDR1 and CDR2: SGHVS, FNYEAQ. The CDR3 region has the DNA TGTGCCAGCAGCTTGGACCCCTATAATTCACCCCTCCACTTT. It translates to CASSLDPYNSPLHF.

This chain connects TRBV5-1 to TRBJ1-5; no reliable D call. CDR1 is SGHRS and CDR2 is YFSETQ in the germline V gene. There are 14 residues in the CDR3. Trimming removed 0 bases from V and 4 bases from J, with 8 bases in between. The CDR3 sequence: CASSLGRENQPQHF. In DNA, the CDR3 is TGCGCCAGCAGCTTGGGTCGGGAAAATCAGCCCCAGCATTTT.

This chain joins TRBV23-1 and TRBJ1-2, with TRBD1 matching over 8 bases. TRBV23-1 is an ORF for which the function is uncertain. The CDR3 contains 13 residues. The J segment lost 6 bases and the V segment lost 6 bases, leaving 6 bases of the junction unmatched. The CDR3, as DNA: TGCGCCAGCAGCGTACAGGGGGGAGATGGCTACACCTTC. It translates to CASSVQGGDGYTF.

The chain combines TRBV5-5 with TRBJ1-2; 8 nucleotides match TRBD1. In germline, CDR1 is SGHKS, CDR2 YYEKEE (reference sequence). Trimming cost V 1 base and J 2 bases; bases outside gene matches: 4. The CDR3 runs 15 residues. As DNA, the CDR3 is TGTGCCAGCAGCTTGCAGGGGGCGATCAACTATGGCTACACCTTC. This sequence encodes CASSLQGAINYGYTF.